A selection of T cell receptor beta chains follows, all from one sample in a study of blood T cell repertoires in COVID-19. Profiled with immunoSEQ multiplex PCR; TCRdb holds only in-frame clones, not every one. This table has tens of thousands of clones, about 80% appearing once. The sample comprised peripheral blood. Receptors originate from an elderly woman with acute or convalescent COVID-19. Each CDR3 is given without its conserved first and last residue.

TRBV28 ASTPGSHYGYT
TRBV30 AWKGGGKFEKLF
TRBV6-5 ASKRRGSQETQY
TRBV18 ASSTGTGAYEQY
TRBV6-2/TRBV6-3 ASSYQDGVQF
TRBV18 ASSPRDSARTQY
TRBV6-5 ASSLSGAVSAF
TRBV6-5 AGFNRGRSTEAF
TRBV10-1 ASSSSGRGAF
TRBV27 ASSFRGGGYEQF
TRBV9 ASSPRTGEAF
TRBV6-1 ASSESRLAKNIQY
TRBV4-1 ASSQDRGQANQETQY
TRBV5-1 ASSLEPLHTDTQY
TRBV10-3 AISADLGWNQPQH
TRBV7-9 ASSSSGTNQPQH
TRBV5-1 ASSLSGLETQY
TRBV7-2 ASRLSGAGTEQY
TRBV18 ASSPQGAQGEKLF
TRBV7-9 ASSLGGQGARGYT
TRBV25-1 ASSEARTGDYEQY
TRBV4-3 ASSQDPAYNEQF
TRBV28 ASSRDPSGGKTQY
TRBV7-2 ASKGKPQETQY
TRBV7-9 ASSLSGTGVDVYGYT
TRBV6-2/TRBV6-3 ASSYATTGVTEAF